Following are 29 T cell receptor beta chains from one sample sequenced in a study of blood T cells in healthy people across ages. Primers used in a second PCR of about 7 to 12 cycles were a sample-barcoded 5' primer and a J-beta primer mix. A single record per CDR3 protein comes from TCRdb applying MiXCR to the 5' RACE reads. The sample has around 1.5 million distinct CDR3 sequences, approximately 40% seen once. Sequencing used blood. The receptors stem from a woman aged 18-29 years in good health.

The rearrangement links TRBV6-2 or TRBV6-3 to TRBJ2-7; D possibly corresponds to TRBD2 (5 bases). In germline, CDR1 is MNHEY, CDR2 SVGEGT. V lost 8 bases and J lost 3, with 11 bases in between. This CDR3 is built from 12 residues. CDR3 sequence reads: CASSGLIYEQYF. Written as DNA, the CDR3 is TGTGCCAGCTCCGGACTGATCTACGAGCAGTACTTC.

The chain links TRBV27 to TRBJ1-6, with 8 bases matching TRBD1. CDR1 MNHEY and CDR2 SMNVEV come from the germline V gene (reference sequence). J lost 6 bases, V lost 3 bases, and 10 bases had no gene match. The length of the CDR3 is 17 residues. The CDR3 here is CASSLAGGDRSNSPLHF. CDR3 nucleotides: TGTGCCAGCAGTTTGGCTGGGGGGGACAGGTCTAATTCACCCCTCCACTTT.

The chain couples TRBV3-1 to TRBJ1-2; no clear D. V lost 1 base to trimming and J lost 8 bases, with 14 bases between them. The CDR3 spans 14 residues. From germline, CDR1 is LGHDT and CDR2 YNNKEL (reference sequence). CDR3 sequence (DNA): TGTGCCAGCAGCCAAGGACACTCAGATAGAGGCTACACCTTC. Encoded protein: CASSQGHSDRGYTF.

This clonotype was picked up a small number of times. V usage is TRBV28 and J usage is TRBJ2-3; no definite D call. This CDR3 is built from 15 residues. Germline V gene data show CDR1 as MDHEN and CDR2 as SYDVKM. Trimming cost V 3 bases and J 1 base, with 11 bases left between them. CDR3 bases: TGTGCCAGCAGTTTCGGGCCCCCCCGCACAGATACGCAGTATTTT. This translates into CASSFGPPRTDTQYF.

This clonotype was seen more than once but under ten times. The chain couples TRBV3-1 to TRBJ2-7; TRBD2 matches at 8 bases. The CDR3 is 13 amino acids. The germline CDR1 and CDR2 sequences are LGHDT and YNNKEL (reference sequence). The V segment lost 4 bases and the J segment 5 bases; nucleotides outside the gene matches: 4. The CDR3 reads CASSRMGLDEQYF. For the CDR3, the DNA is TGTGCCAGCAGCCGCATGGGACTAGACGAGCAGTACTTC.

V and J are TRBV29-1 and TRBJ2-1; D tentatively reads TRBD1 or TRBD2 (5 bases each). The germline V and J ends were trimmed by 6 bases and 6 bases, with 9 bases remaining between them. The CDR3 spans 11 residues. Germline V gives CDR1 SQVTM, CDR2 ANQGSEA. The CDR3 DNA is TGCAGCGTAGCCGGGACCAATGAGCAGTTCTTC. It encodes CSVAGTNEQFF.

The rearrangement joins TRBV13 to TRBJ2-4; 13 bases are shared with TRBD2. The DNA matches TRBJ2-5 better at its end, which makes the J call doubtful. CDR1 and CDR2 from the germline V gene are PRHDT and FYEKMQ (reference sequence). CDR3 size: 17 residues. CDR3 DNA: TGTGCCAGCAGCCAAGGGACTAGCGGGACCATGGGGGAGACCCAGTACTTC. It yields the protein CASSQGTSGTMGETQYF.

A few counts support this clonotype. This sequence joins TRBV2 and TRBJ1-1; 10 positions match TRBD1. The germline gives CDR1 SNHLY, CDR2 FYNNEI. This CDR3 is 14 amino acids long. Trimming at V came to 4 bases and at J to 4 bases, leaving 3 bases not matched to a gene. The CDR3 here is CASSGQGAGTEAFF. CDR3 DNA sequence: TGTGCCAGCAGTGGACAGGGGGCGGGCACTGAAGCTTTCTTT.

The chain joins TRBV12-5 to TRBJ2-5; 9 positions agree with TRBD1. After removal of 4 bases from V and 11 bases from J, the junction contained 14 bases not matched to a gene. The germline gives CDR1 LGHNT, CDR2 FRNRAP. The CDR3 runs 15 residues. CDR3 sequence: CASGSGDREWNEQYF. For the CDR3, the DNA is TGTGCTAGTGGTTCCGGGGACAGGGAATGGAATGAGCAGTACTTC.

The table lists this clonotype with many counts. The V call is TRBV20-1, the J call TRBJ2-3; D gene uncertain. The CDR3 runs to 15 residues. Trimming took off 3 bases at V and 8 bases at J, with 21 bases between the two ends. Germline V gene sequence: CDR1 DFQATT, CDR2 SNEGSKA (reference sequence). The CDR3 sequence is CSASKKGYPVSTQYF. For the CDR3, the DNA is TGCAGTGCTAGTAAAAAAGGATATCCGGTCTCTACGCAGTATTTT.

The chain links TRBV20-1 to TRBJ1-1, with 8 positions matching TRBD1. The CDR3 is made up of 14 amino acids. Per the germline V gene, CDR1 is DFQATT and CDR2 is SNEGSKA (reference sequence). V shed 4 bases and J 1 base; nucleotides not matched to a gene: 5. CDR3 amino acids: CSATTGGGNTEAFF. Written as DNA, the CDR3 is TGCAGTGCTACAACAGGGGGTGGGAACACTGAAGCTTTCTTT.

This chain joins TRBV4-2 and TRBJ2-1; the match to TRBD2 covers 7 bases. CDR3 length: 15 residues. The V and J ends lost 0 bases and 5 bases, in that order; junction bases with no gene match: 4. Germline CDR1 LGHNA, CDR2 YNFKEQ. CDR3 DNA sequence: TGTGCCAGCAGCCAAGACCCTAGCGGCAACAATGAGCAGTTCTTC. It encodes CASSQDPSGNNEQFF.

The chain carries TRBV12-3 or TRBV12-4 and TRBJ2-5; 11 nucleotides agree with TRBD2. There are 15 residues in the CDR3. V was pared by 5 bases and J by 5 bases, with 7 bases of the junction left unmatched. The CDR3, as DNA: TGTGCCAGCAGTGAAGCTAGCGGGAGGTTTGAGACCCAGTACTTC. Protein product: CASSEASGRFETQYF.

The table lists this clonotype with a few counts. The V and J genes are TRBV30 and TRBJ1-2; no reliable D call. Germline values: CDR1 GTSNPN, CDR2 SVGIG (reference sequence). The CDR3 is 13 residues long. Trimming shortened V by 1 base and J by 0 bases, and 6 bases separated the two germline ends. CDR3 region: CAWSATTNYGYTF. The CDR3 DNA follows: TGTGCCTGGAGTGCGACCACTAACTATGGCTACACCTTC.

The V and J genes are TRBV20-1 and TRBJ2-3; 13 bases align to TRBD2. The V and J ends lost 3 bases and 8 bases, in that order; junction bases with no gene match: 5. Germline CDR1 is DFQATT and CDR2 is SNEGSKA (reference sequence). The length of the CDR3 is 14 residues. CDR3 coding DNA: TGCAGTGCTAGTGGACTAGCGGGAGTTGTTACGCAGTATTTT. Translating gives CSASGLAGVVTQYF.

The table lists this clonotype with a count of one. This rearrangement joins TRBV30 to TRBJ1-2, with TRBD1 matching over 8 bases. CDR1 and CDR2 (germline): GTSNPN, SVGIG (reference sequence). The CDR3 extends over 12 amino acids. V was clipped by 2 bases and J by 7 bases; unmatched bases: 3. The CDR3 region is CAWSPGQGGYTF. CDR3 nucleotide sequence: TGTGCCTGGAGTCCAGGACAGGGTGGCTACACCTTC.

This clonotype has just a few counts. This chain uses TRBV7-2 with TRBJ1-5; no definite D call. Germline CDR1 SGHTA, CDR2 FQGNSA. The CDR3 is 16 amino acids. The V and J ends lost 5 bases and 1 base respectively, with 15 bases between them. CDR3 protein: CASSPTAVGSNQPQHF. DNA of the CDR3: TGTGCCAGCAGCCCAACGGCCGTGGGGAGCAATCAGCCCCAGCATTTT.

This clonotype was picked up a small number of times. Mismatch with germline at one junction end may stem from a read error. The rearrangement uses TRBV4-2 and TRBJ2-5; 7 bases line up with TRBD2. The germline V gene encodes CDR1 LGHNA and CDR2 YNFKEQ. The CDR3 totals 14 residues. The CDR3 sequence is CARSQDGGGETQYF. CDR3 coding DNA: TGTGCCAGAAGCCAAGATGGGGGGGGAGAGACCCAGTACTTC.

V and J are TRBV6-1 and TRBJ2-1, with 11 bases that match TRBD2. V trimming: 7 bases; J trimming: 5 bases; junction bases outside the gene matches: 7. The CDR3 is made up of 15 amino acids. Germline V CDR1 and CDR2: MNHNS, SASEGT. The CDR3 DNA reads as TGTGCCAGCACCTGGCGACTAGCGGGGAACAATGAGCAGTTCTTC. It codes for CASTWRLAGNNEQFF.

This clonotype was seen a few times. The J gene is TRBJ1-1, the V gene TRBV7-2; D is unclear. Trimming took 5 bases from V and 0 from J, leaving 13 bases between them. The germline gives CDR1 SGHTA, CDR2 FQGNSA. The CDR3 has 15 amino acids. CDR3 loop: CASSPSGGLNTEAFF. DNA for the CDR3: TGTGCCAGCAGCCCCTCGGGAGGCCTGAACACTGAAGCTTTCTTT.

The CDR3 nucleotides are TGTGCCGGAACTAGCGGGGGCTACAATGAGCAGTTCTTC. Protein: CAGTSGGYNEQFF. This chain uses TRBV5-6 with TRBJ2-1; 11 bases match TRBD2. Germline-derived CDR1 and CDR2 are SGHDT and YYEEEE. The CDR3 covers 13 residues. Losses at the gene ends were 10 bases for V and 3 bases for J; bases not matched to a gene: 3.

This CDR3 reads CASGLRSYNEQFF. Written as DNA, the CDR3 is TGTGCTAGTGGTTTGAGGTCCTACAATGAGCAGTTCTTC. The chain combines TRBV12-5 with TRBJ2-1, with D hard to call. V was shortened by 2 bases and J by 1 base, with 3 bases between the two germline ends. In germline, CDR1 is LGHNT, CDR2 FRNRAP. The CDR3 consists of 13 residues.

V usage is TRBV7-9 and J usage is TRBJ2-7; 8 positions agree with TRBD1. The CDR3 has 16 residues. CDR1 is SEHNR, CDR2 FQNEAQ, per germline (reference sequence). J lost 2 bases, V lost 5 bases, and 11 bases had no gene match. The CDR3 DNA reads as TGTGCCAGCAGCGGAACTGACCGGACAGGGCCCTACGAGCAGTACTTC. This encodes CASSGTDRTGPYEQYF. The variable domain in full, with the rest retrieved from reference TRBV7-9 and TRBJ2-7, is DTGVSQNPRHKITKRGQNVTFRCDPISEHNRLYWYRQTLGQGPEFLTYFQNEAQLEKSRLLSDRFSAERPKGSFSTLEIQRTEQGDSAMYLCASSGTDRTGPYEQYFGPGTRLTVT.

This clonotype was seen a handful of times. The chain is built from TRBV10-2 and TRBJ2-1; D unclear. V was trimmed by 6 bases and J by 7 bases, leaving 7 bases between them. The germline gives CDR1 WSHSY, CDR2 SAAADI. This CDR3 spans 11 amino acids. As DNA, the CDR3 is TGCGCCAGCAGAGCCGCGAATGAGCAGTTCTTC. Amino acids: CASRAANEQFF.

This chain uses TRBV20-1 with TRBJ1-1; TRBD1 matches 9 bases. Germline V gives CDR1 DFQATT, CDR2 SNEGSKA (reference sequence). The V segment lost 5 bases and the J segment 6 bases; nucleotides outside the gene matches: 13. The CDR3 covers 15 residues. CDR3 amino acids: CSAGSRAGQGAEAFF. DNA for the CDR3: TGCAGTGCTGGAAGCCGTGCGGGACAGGGTGCTGAAGCTTTCTTT.

The J gene is TRBJ2-1, the V gene TRBV12-3 or TRBV12-4; D is uncertain. This CDR3 is built from 11 residues. Deletions cut 3 bases from V and 10 bases from J, with 7 bases between. CDR3: CASSFRAEQFF. In DNA form, the CDR3 reads TGTGCCAGCAGTTTTAGGGCCGAGCAGTTCTTC.

V is TRBV12-3 or TRBV12-4 and J is TRBJ1-1, with D tentatively TRBD1 (5 bases). CDR3 length equals 15 residues. Deletions cut 5 bases from V and 4 bases from J, with 17 bases between. The CDR3 coding sequence is TGTGCCAGCAGTGAAGCGGGACTCGGAAGCACTGAAGCTTTCTTT. Protein: CASSEAGLGSTEAFF.

The sample holds a few counts of this clonotype. The chain couples TRBV15 to TRBJ2-7; TRBD2 agrees at 7 bases. Germline values: CDR1 LNHNV, CDR2 YYDKDF (reference sequence). The V gene end was trimmed by 5 bases and the J gene end by 4 bases; junction bases not matched to a gene: 2. CDR3 size: 12 residues. The CDR3 DNA is TGTGCCACCAGCGGGGAGGGGTACGAGCAGTACTTC. Translated: CATSGEGYEQYF. Full variable domain (rest looked up from reference TRBV15 and TRBJ2-7): DAMVIQNPRYQVTQFGKPVTLSCSQTLNHNVMYWYQQKSSQAPKLLFHYYDKDFNNEADTPDNFQSRRPNTSFCFLDIRSPGLGDTAMYLCATSGEGYEQYFGPGTRLTVT.

CDR3 sequence reads: CASSSLAGGTGANVLTF. The CDR3 DNA sequence: TGTGCCAGCAGCTCCTTAGCGGGGGGGACTGGGGCCAACGTCCTGACTTTC. The chain uses TRBV7-8 and TRBJ2-6; TRBD2 agrees at 11 bases. CDR1 is SGHVS, CDR2 FQNEAQ, per germline. This CDR3 is 17 amino acids long. Trimming cost V 4 bases and J 2 bases; bases outside gene matches: 4. The variable domain in full, with the rest retrieved from reference TRBV7-8 and TRBJ2-6, is GAGVSQSPRYKVAKRGQDVALRCDPISGHVSLFWYQQALGQGPEFLTYFQNEAQLDKSGLPSDRFFAERPEGSVSTLKIQRTQQEDSAVYLCASSSLAGGTGANVLTFGAGSRLTVL.